The rows below give T cell receptor beta chains drawn from one sample of a study of cytomegalovirus exposure and HLA in healthy donors. Libraries were prepared by immunoSEQ multiplex PCR; TCRdb keeps only in-frame clonotypes and omits some of them. The sample records 150,000 to 200,000 clones, roughly 87% being singletons. Material: PBMCs. These receptors all stem from a girl in the first two years of life in good health and CMV-seronegative. Both conserved end residues are part of each CDR3. D genes are given only for firm matches. Some rows mark clone size as missing; the rest say once, few, many or name a class of expanded clone.

size,D,J,V,CDR3,DNA
.,TRBD1,TRBJ1-2,TRBV14,CASSSGTEGRGGYTF,TGTGCCAGCAGCTCCGGGACAGAAGGTCGTGGGGGCTACACCTTC
.,.,TRBJ1-1,TRBV30,CAWSPIRPGAFF,TGTGCCTGGAGCCCGATCCGCCCGGGGGCTTTCTTT
.,.,TRBJ2-1,TRBV9,CASSVGDPKLTEQFF,TGTGCCAGCAGCGTAGGCGACCCAAAACTAACCGAGCAGTTCTTC
.,TRBD2,TRBJ2-7,TRBV30,CAWSVAGDEQYF,TGTGCCTGGAGTGTAGCGGGAGACGAGCAGTACTTC
.,.,TRBJ1-1,TRBV9,CASSPQTGNTEAFF,TGTGCCAGCAGCCCCCAGACAGGGAACACTGAAGCTTTCTTT
.,TRBD1,TRBJ1-4,TRBV15,CATSRLGGQGGHEKLFF,TGTGCCACCAGCAGATTGGGGGGACAGGGCGGACATGAAAAACTGTTTTTT
once,TRBD1,TRBJ1-2,TRBV5-4,CASSLGGQGSGYTF,TGTGCCAGCAGCTTGGGGGGACAGGGATCGGGCTACACCTTC
.,TRBD1,TRBJ1-4,TRBV5-1,CASSWTGGEEKLFF,TGCGCCAGCAGTTGGACAGGGGGCGAAGAAAAACTGTTTTTT
.,TRBD1,TRBJ1-5,TRBV19,CASRAGQGAGGQPQHF,TGTGCCAGTAGGGCGGGACAGGGGGCAGGTGGTCAGCCCCAGCATTTT
once,.,TRBJ1-2,TRBV27,CASRYPGGYTF,TGTGCCAGCAGATACCCAGGGGGCTACACCTTC
.,TRBD1,TRBJ2-1,TRBV7-6,CASSPRADGVGGDEQFF,TGTGCCAGCAGCCCTCGGGCAGACGGAGTAGGGGGCGATGAGCAGTTCTTC
.,TRBD2,TRBJ2-5,TRBV5-1,CASSLTGTTGETQYF,TGCGCCAGCAGCTTAACCGGGACTACGGGGGAGACCCAGTACTTC
.,TRBD2,TRBJ2-2,TRBV10-3,CAISGGGTLTGELFF,TGTGCCATCAGTGGGGGAGGGACTCTCACCGGGGAGCTGTTTTTT
.,.,TRBJ1-6,TRBV11-2,CASSHHVRSPLHF,TGTGCCAGCAGCCACCACGTCAGGTCACCCCTCCACTTT
.,.,TRBJ2-5,TRBV6-6,CASSRSGTQYF,TGTGCCAGCAGTCGCTCAGGGACCCAGTACTTC
.,TRBD1,TRBJ1-4,TRBV30,CAWTPGQSFGKLFF,TGTGCCTGGACCCCGGGACAGTCCTTTGGAAAACTGTTTTTT
.,.,TRBJ2-3,TRBV5-6,CASSQSTDTQYF,TGTGCCAGCAGCCAAAGCACAGATACGCAGTATTTT
.,TRBD1,TRBJ2-5,TRBV7-9,CASSIFGTDQETQYF,TGTGCCAGCAGCATCTTTGGGACAGACCAAGAGACCCAGTACTTC
few,TRBD2,TRBJ2-2,TRBV30,CAWNIGGGRMAGELFF,TGTGCCTGGAATATCGGGGGGGGCCGGATGGCCGGGGAGCTGTTTTTT
.,TRBD1,TRBJ1-1,TRBV19,CASSSGQGYGEAFF,TGTGCCAGTAGTTCCGGACAGGGGTACGGTGAAGCTTTCTTT
.,.,TRBJ2-7,TRBV4-1,CASSQEQTYEQYF,TGCGCCAGCAGCCAAGAACAGACATACGAGCAGTACTTC
.,.,TRBJ2-7,TRBV23-1,CVQHSLSYEQYF,TGCGTCCAGCATAGCCTATCCTACGAGCAGTACTTC
.,.,TRBJ1-3,TRBV18,CASSPPSDGNTIYF,TGTGCCAGCTCACCACCCTCAGATGGAAACACCATATATTTT
.,.,TRBJ2-1,TRBV15,CATSLVEIVNEQFF,TGTGCCACCAGCTTGGTTGAGATAGTGAATGAGCAGTTCTTC
.,.,TRBJ1-1,TRBV19,CASRPDRTNTEAFF,TGTGCCAGTAGACCAGACAGGACGAACACTGAAGCTTTCTTT
.,.,TRBJ2-1,TRBV6-5,CASRQGDEQFF,TGTGCCAGCAGACAGGGCGATGAGCAGTTCTTC
once,TRBD1,TRBJ2-7,TRBV13,CASSPRQGAGEQYF,TGTGCCAGCAGCCCCCGACAGGGGGCGGGAGAGCAGTACTTC
.,.,TRBJ1-6,TRBV25-1,CASRADGGSYNSPLHF,TGTGCCAGTAGAGCGGACGGTGGGTCCTATAATTCACCCCTCCACTTT
.,TRBD2,TRBJ2-1,TRBV2,CAIPSGGARYNEQFF,TGTGCCATCCCTAGCGGGGGGGCGAGATACAATGAGCAGTTCTTC
.,.,TRBJ2-7,TRBV7-9,CASSFRDEQYF,TGTGCCAGCAGCTTTCGAGACGAGCAGTACTTC
.,.,TRBJ1-2,TRBV5-4,CASSLEGRDYGYTF,TGTGCCAGCAGCTTGGAGGGGAGGGACTATGGCTACACCTTC
.,TRBD1,TRBJ1-2,TRBV27,CASSAWTGDLNYGYTF,TGTGCCAGCAGTGCCTGGACAGGGGACTTAAACTATGGCTACACCTTC
.,TRBD2,TRBJ2-1,TRBV7-3,CASSLAGGLAVEQFF,TGTGCCAGCAGCCTCGCGGGAGGGCTTGCGGTTGAGCAGTTCTTC
once,TRBD1,TRBJ2-5,TRBV5-8,CASSLWYRGETQYF,TGTGCCAGCAGCTTGTGGTACAGGGGAGAGACCCAGTACTTC
.,.,TRBJ2-1,TRBV27,CASSLTLVHEQFF,TGTGCCAGCAGTTTAACACTAGTCCATGAGCAGTTCTTC
.,.,TRBJ1-1,TRBV29-1,CSAAPRLAMNTEAFF,TGCAGCGCCGCGCCTAGACTGGCCATGAACACTGAAGCTTTCTTT
.,.,TRBJ2-7,TRBV7-2,CASSLLPYPEQYF,TGTGCCAGCAGCTTATTGCCCTACCCCGAGCAGTACTTC
.,TRBD1,TRBJ2-1,TRBV11-2,CASSLAPGQGNNEQFF,TGTGCCAGCAGCTTAGCCCCGGGACAGGGAAACAATGAGCAGTTCTTC
.,.,TRBJ2-6,TRBV30,CAWSGTVGGANVLTF,TGTGCCTGGAGTGGGACAGTCGGTGGGGCCAACGTCCTGACTTTC
.,.,TRBJ2-5,TRBV14,CASSLTAGEETQYF,TGTGCCAGCAGCCTTACAGCGGGTGAAGAGACCCAGTACTTC